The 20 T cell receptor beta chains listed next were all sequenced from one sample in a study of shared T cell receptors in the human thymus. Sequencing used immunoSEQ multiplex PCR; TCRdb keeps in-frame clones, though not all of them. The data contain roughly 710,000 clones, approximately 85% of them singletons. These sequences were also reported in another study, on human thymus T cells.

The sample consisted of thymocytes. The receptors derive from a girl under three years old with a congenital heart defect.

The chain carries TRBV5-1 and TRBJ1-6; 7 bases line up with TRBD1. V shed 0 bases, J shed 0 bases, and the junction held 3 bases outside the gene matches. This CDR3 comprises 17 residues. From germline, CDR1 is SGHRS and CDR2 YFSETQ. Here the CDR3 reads CASSLVGDSSYNSPLHF. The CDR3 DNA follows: TGCGCCAGCAGCTTGGTAGGGGACAGCTCCTATAATTCACCCCTCCACTTT.

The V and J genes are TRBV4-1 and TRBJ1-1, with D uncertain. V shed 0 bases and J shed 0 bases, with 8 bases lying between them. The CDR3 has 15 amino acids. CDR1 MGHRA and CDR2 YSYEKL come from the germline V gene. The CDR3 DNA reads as TGCGCCAGCAGCCAAGATCCAGAAATGAACACTGAAGCTTTCTTT. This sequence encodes CASSQDPEMNTEAFF.

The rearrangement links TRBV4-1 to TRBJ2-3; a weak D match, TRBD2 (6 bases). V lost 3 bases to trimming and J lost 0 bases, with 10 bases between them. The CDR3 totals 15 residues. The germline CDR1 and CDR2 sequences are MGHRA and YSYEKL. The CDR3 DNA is TGCGCCAGCAGCCATTATAGCGGAAGCACAGATACGCAGTATTTT. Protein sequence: CASSHYSGSTDTQYF.

As DNA, the CDR3 is TGCGCCAGCAGCCAAGGGGACAGGGGCACTGAAGCTTTCTTT. Protein sequence: CASSQGDRGTEAFF. The chain employs TRBV4-3 and TRBJ1-1; 10 bases agree with TRBD1. The germline gives CDR1 LGHNA, CDR2 YSLEER. Trimming at V came to 1 base and at J to 4 bases, leaving 0 bases not matched to a gene. This CDR3 spans 14 amino acids.

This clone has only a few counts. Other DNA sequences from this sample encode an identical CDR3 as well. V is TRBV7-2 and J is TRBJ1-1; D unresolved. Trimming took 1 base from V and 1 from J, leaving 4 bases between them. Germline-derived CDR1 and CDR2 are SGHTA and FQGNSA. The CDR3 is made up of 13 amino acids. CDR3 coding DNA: TGTGCCAGCAGCTTAGGGAGGAACACTGAAGCTTTCTTT. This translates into CASSLGRNTEAFF.

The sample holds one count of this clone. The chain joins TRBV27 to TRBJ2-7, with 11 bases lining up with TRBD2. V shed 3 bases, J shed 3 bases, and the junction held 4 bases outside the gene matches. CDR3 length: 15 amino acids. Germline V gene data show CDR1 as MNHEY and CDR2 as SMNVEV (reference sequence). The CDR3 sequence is CASSLTSGDNYEQYF. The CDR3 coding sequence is TGTGCCAGCAGTTTGACTAGCGGGGATAACTACGAGCAGTACTTC.

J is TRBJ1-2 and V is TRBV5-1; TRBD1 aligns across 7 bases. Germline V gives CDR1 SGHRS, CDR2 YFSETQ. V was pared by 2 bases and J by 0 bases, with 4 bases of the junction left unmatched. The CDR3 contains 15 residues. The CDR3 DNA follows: TGCGCCAGCAGCTTTACAGGGGAACCTAACTATGGCTACACCTTC. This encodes CASSFTGEPNYGYTF.

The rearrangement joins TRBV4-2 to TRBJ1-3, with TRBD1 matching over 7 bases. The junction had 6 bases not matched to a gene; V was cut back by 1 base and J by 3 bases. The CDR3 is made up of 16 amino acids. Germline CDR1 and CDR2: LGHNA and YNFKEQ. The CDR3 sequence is CASSQAAGGCGNTIYF. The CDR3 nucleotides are TGTGCCAGCAGCCAAGCGGCAGGGGGTTGTGGAAACACCATATATTTT.

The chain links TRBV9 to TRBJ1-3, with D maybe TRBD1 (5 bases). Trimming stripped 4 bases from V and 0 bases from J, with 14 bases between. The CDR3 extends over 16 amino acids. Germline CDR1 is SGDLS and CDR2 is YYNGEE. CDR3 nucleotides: TGTGCCAGCAGCTCGGAGGGACCGAGCTCTGGAAACACCATATATTTT. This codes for CASSSEGPSSGNTIYF.

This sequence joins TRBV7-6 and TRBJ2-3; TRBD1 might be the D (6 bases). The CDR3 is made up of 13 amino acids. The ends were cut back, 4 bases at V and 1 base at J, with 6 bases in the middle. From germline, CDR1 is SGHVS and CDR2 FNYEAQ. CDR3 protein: CASSYRGTDTQYF. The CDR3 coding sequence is TGTGCCAGCAGCTACAGGGGCACAGATACGCAGTATTTT.

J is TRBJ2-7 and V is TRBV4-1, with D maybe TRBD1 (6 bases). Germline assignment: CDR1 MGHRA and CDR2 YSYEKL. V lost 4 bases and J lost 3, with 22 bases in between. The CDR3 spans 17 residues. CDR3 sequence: CASSPGRAGTPNYEQYF. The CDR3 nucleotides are TGCGCCAGCAGCCCTGGGCGGGCCGGGACACCCAACTACGAGCAGTACTTC.

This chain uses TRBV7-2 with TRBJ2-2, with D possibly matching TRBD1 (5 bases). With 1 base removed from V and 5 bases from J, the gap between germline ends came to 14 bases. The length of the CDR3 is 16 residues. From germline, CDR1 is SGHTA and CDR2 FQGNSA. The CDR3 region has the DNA TGTGCCAGCAGCTTAGGTCGACAGCTTAATACCGGGGAGCTGTTTTTT. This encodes CASSLGRQLNTGELFF.

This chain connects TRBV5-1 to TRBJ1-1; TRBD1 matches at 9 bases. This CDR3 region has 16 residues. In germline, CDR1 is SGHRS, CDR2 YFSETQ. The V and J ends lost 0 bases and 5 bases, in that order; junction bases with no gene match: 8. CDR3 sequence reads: CASSLANRGRWTEAFF. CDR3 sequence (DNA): TGCGCCAGCAGCTTGGCGAACAGGGGGCGTTGGACTGAAGCTTTCTTT.

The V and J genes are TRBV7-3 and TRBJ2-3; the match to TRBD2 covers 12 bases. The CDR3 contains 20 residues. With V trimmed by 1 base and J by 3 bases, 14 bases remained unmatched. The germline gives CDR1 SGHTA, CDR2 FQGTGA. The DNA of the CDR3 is TGTGCCAGCAGCTTAAGGACTAGCGGGGAAAAACAGATGGGAACAGATACGCAGTATTTT. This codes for CASSLRTSGEKQMGTDTQYF.

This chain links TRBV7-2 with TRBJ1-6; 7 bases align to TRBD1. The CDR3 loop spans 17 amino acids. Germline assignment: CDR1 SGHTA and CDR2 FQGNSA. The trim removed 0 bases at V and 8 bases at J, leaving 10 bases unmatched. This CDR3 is CASSLAIRQGGDSPLHF. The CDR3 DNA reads TGTGCCAGCAGCTTAGCGATTCGACAGGGTGGAGATTCACCCCTCCACTTT.

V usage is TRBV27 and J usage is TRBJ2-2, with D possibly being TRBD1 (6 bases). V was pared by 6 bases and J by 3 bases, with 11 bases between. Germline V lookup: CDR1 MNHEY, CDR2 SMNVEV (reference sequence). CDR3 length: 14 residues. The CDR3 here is CASRLQGYTGELFF. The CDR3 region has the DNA TGTGCCAGCAGATTACAGGGATACACCGGGGAGCTGTTTTTT.

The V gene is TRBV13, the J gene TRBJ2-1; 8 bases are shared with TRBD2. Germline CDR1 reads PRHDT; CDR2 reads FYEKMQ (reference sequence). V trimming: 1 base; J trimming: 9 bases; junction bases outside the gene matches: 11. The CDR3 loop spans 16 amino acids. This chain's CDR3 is CASSLEIMGLGAEQFF. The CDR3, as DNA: TGTGCCAGCAGCTTAGAGATTATGGGACTAGGTGCTGAGCAGTTCTTC.

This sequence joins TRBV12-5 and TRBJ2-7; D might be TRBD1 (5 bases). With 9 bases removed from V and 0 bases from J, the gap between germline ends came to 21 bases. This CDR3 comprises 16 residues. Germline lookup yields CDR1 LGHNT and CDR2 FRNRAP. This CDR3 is CARWAGPHVGSYEQYF. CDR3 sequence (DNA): TGTGCTAGGTGGGCAGGGCCTCACGTGGGCTCCTACGAGCAGTACTTC.

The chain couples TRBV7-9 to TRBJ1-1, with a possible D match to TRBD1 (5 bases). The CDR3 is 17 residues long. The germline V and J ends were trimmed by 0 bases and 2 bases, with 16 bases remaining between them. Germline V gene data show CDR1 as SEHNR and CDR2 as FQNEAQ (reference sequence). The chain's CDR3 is CASSLALRQQTNTEAFF. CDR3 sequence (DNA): TGTGCCAGCAGCTTAGCGCTGAGACAGCAGACTAACACTGAAGCTTTCTTT.

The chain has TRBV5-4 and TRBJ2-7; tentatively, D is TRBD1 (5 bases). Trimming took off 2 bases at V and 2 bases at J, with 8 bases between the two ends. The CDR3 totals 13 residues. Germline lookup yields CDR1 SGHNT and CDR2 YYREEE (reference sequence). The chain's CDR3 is CASSLKGAYEQYF. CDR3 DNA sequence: TGTGCCAGCAGCTTAAAAGGGGCCTACGAGCAGTACTTC.